This paragraph covers one T cell receptor (beta chain) sequence. The sample belongs to a study of blood T cells in healthy people across ages. The use of a sample-barcoded 5' primer and a J-beta primer mix characterized a second PCR of about 7 to 12 cycles. TCRdb reprocessed the 5' RACE reads via MiXCR and lists one record per CDR3 protein. This table holds over 950,000 distinct CDR3 sequences, just over 50% found once. Germline values: CDR1 SGHTA, CDR2 FQGNSA. V lost 4 bases to trimming and J lost 9 bases; unmatched junction nucleotides: 7. The CDR3 sequence is 15 residues long. The sample consisted of blood. This TCR was recovered from a woman aged 60-70 years in good health. The chain carries TRBV7-2 and TRBJ2-3; 13 bases match TRBD2. CDR3 protein: CASSSGGTSGATQYF. The CDR3, as DNA: TGTGCCAGCAGCTCCGGCGGGACTAGCGGGGCCACGCAGTATTTT.